The T cell receptor beta chain under discussion was sequenced for a study of CD8+ T cells in alopecia areata. Treatment in this sample: oral pan-JAK inhibitor, 5-10 mg twice daily. TCR sequencing used cDNA made by reverse transcription of extracted RNA. TCRdb keeps only in-frame clones here, not all; method: immunoSEQ multiplex PCR. The data contain approximately 100,000 clones, roughly 60% of them singletons. The CDR3 runs to 14 residues. The junction had 5 bases not matched to a gene; V was cut back by 4 bases and J by 7 bases. CDR1 is SGHTA and CDR2 is FQGNSA in the germline V gene. The sequence was collected from a human donor with alopecia areata. The chain links TRBV7-2 to TRBJ2-1; 9 bases map to TRBD1. Source: CD8+ T cells sorted from blood, taken at approximately week 60, from a patient treated with tofacitinib. DNA of the CDR3: TGTGCCAGCAGCTACAACAGGGGGCGGAATGAGCAGTTCTTC. Its protein product is CASSYNRGRNEQFF.